Following are 7 T cell receptor beta chains from one sample sequenced in a study of beta chain features in type 1 diabetes. Study results and caveats: Across all four CD4+ subsets, people with type 1 diabetes showed modestly shorter TCRB CDR3s.

Expressed TCRB transcripts were sequenced because the isolated RNA had all been reverse transcribed beforehand. TCRdb keeps only in-frame clones here, not all; method: immunoSEQ multiplex PCR. Among nearly 700,000 clones listed, 10% to 15% were seen once. These TCRs are of unknown antigen specificity. Sequenced material: naive CD4+ T cells from blood. All receptors derive from a young man with type 1 diabetes.

This clone was counted only a few times. The CDR3 is CASRQGSEIYEQYF. The DNA of the CDR3 is TGTGCCAGCCGCCAGGGATCCGAGATCTACGAGCAGTACTTC. The rearrangement uses TRBV18 and TRBJ2-7; D may be TRBD1 (5 bases). CDR1 and CDR2 from the germline V gene are KGHSH and LQKENI. The CDR3 loop spans 14 amino acids. Trimming took 8 bases from V and 3 from J, leaving 17 bases between them.

This clone has just a few counts. The chain links TRBV10-1 to TRBJ2-5; a possible D gene is TRBD1 (6 bases). With 5 bases removed from V and 5 bases from J, the gap between germline ends came to 12 bases. Germline V CDR1 and CDR2: WNHNN, SYGVQD (reference sequence). This CDR3 contains 13 residues. In DNA, the CDR3 is TGCGCCAGCAGTTCAGGGGAGTTGGAGACCCAGTACTTC. Translating gives CASSSGELETQYF.

This chain connects TRBV2 to TRBJ2-3; D not certain. The germline V gene has CDR1 SNHLY and CDR2 FYNNEI. This CDR3 has 12 amino acids. V lost 6 bases and J 2 bases, leaving 6 bases between the germline ends. In nucleotides, the CDR3 is TGTGCCAGCAGCGCTTTCACAGATACGCAGTATTTT. Residues: CASSAFTDTQYF. Full variable domain (remainder filled in from reference TRBV2 and TRBJ2-3): EPEVTQTPSHQVTQMGQEVILRCVPISNHLYFYWYRQILGQKVEFLVSFYNNEISEKSEIFDDQFSVERPDGSNFTLKIRSTKLEDSAMYFCASSAFTDTQYFGPGTRLTVL.

This clone was counted only a few times. V usage is TRBV13 and J usage is TRBJ1-1, with a possible D match to TRBD1 (5 bases). This CDR3 is 13 amino acids long. Germline-derived CDR1 and CDR2 are PRHDT and FYEKMQ (reference sequence). With 2 bases removed from V and 4 bases from J, the gap between germline ends came to 8 bases. CDR3 region: CASSLQGSTEAFF. The CDR3 nucleotides are TGTGCCAGCAGCTTACAGGGCTCCACTGAAGCTTTCTTT.

This clone was counted only a few times. This sequence joins TRBV29-1 and TRBJ1-1; D gene uncertain. Germline V gene lookup returns CDR1 SQVTM and CDR2 ANQGSEA. Between the trimmed V and J ends, which lost 6 bases and 4 bases, there was a span of 9 bases. The CDR3 is 11 residues long. The DNA of the CDR3 is TGCAGCGTCTCGTGGGGCACTGAAGCTTTCTTT. Translation gives CSVSWGTEAFF. Variable domain in full (rest from reference TRBV29-1 and TRBJ1-1): SAVISQKPSRDICQRGTSLTIQCQVDSQVTMMFWYRQQPGQSLTLIATANQGSEATYESGFVIDKFPISRPNLTFSTLTVSNMSPEDSSIYLCSVSWGTEAFFGQGTRLTVV.

This chain joins TRBV10-3 and TRBJ2-6; no clear D gene. This CDR3 region has 18 residues. Looked up from germline, CDR1 is ENHRY and CDR2 is SYGVKD. The V and J ends lost 0 bases and 1 base respectively, with 13 bases between them. The CDR3 region has the DNA TGTGCCATCAGTGAGTCTGGCCGCGCGGAGTCTGGGGCCAACGTCCTGACTTTC. Residues: CAISESGRAESGANVLTF.

This clone came up a few times. The chain combines TRBV7-3 with TRBJ2-1; TRBD2 aligns across 7 bases. This CDR3 has 15 amino acids. The V gene's germline CDR1 is SGHTA and CDR2 FQGTGA. V was clipped by 5 bases and J by 0 bases; unmatched bases: 4. CDR3 sequence: CASSASGNSYNEQFF. The DNA for the CDR3 is TGTGCCAGCAGCGCCAGCGGGAACTCCTACAATGAGCAGTTCTTC.